This T cell receptor (beta chain) came from a study of T cells in Graves' hyperthyroidism and ophthalmopathy. Study-level background: At initial diagnosis, before any treatment had begun, peripheral blood was obtained. Study conclusions and caveats: From stable hyperthyroidism, ophthalmopathy was set apart by a 13 V-J model.

There were TCR beta CDR3 regions amplified from RNA transcripts. The HTBI primer set drove a first-round RT-PCR of the TCR CDR3. One entry per CDR3 protein, called by TCRdb with MiXCR from the multiplex PCR reads. The sample carries about 480,000 distinct CDR3 sequences, roughly an eighth recorded once. The study defined stable Graves' hyperthyroidism as no ophthalmopathy progression within 18 months. Hyperthyroidism had been newly diagnosed in patients aged 18 to 65, and its duration was under 2 months. CDR1 and CDR2 (germline): MGHDK, SYGVNS. V shed 0 bases and J shed 4 bases, with 7 bases lying between them. The CDR3 covers 14 residues. This clonotype was counted between two and nine times. The antigen is not known.

The TCR was taken from a woman aged 18-30 years with Graves' hyperthyroidism. Sequencing was performed on blood. This chain joins TRBV25-1 and TRBJ1-3; unclear D gene. CDR3 region: CASSEYSRGNTIYF. The CDR3 coding sequence is TGTGCCAGCAGTGAATACTCCCGCGGAAACACCATATATTTT. Together with reference TRBV25-1 and TRBJ1-3, the CDR3 gives the full variable domain: EADIYQTPRYLVIGTGKKITLECSQTMGHDKMYWYQQDPGMELHLIHYSYGVNSTEKGDLSSESTVSRIRTEHFPLTLESARPSHTSQYLCASSEYSRGNTIYFGEGSWLTVV.